The 26 T cell receptor beta chains in this list originate from one sample, sequenced in a study of T cell responses to AZD1222 COVID-19 vaccine. TCRdb's table, derived via immunoSEQ multiplex PCR, lists solely in-frame clones and lacks some. The table records 110,000 to 150,000 clones, 90% to 95% of them present only once. The sequencing here drew on peripheral blood, taken after recovery from COVID-19. The receptors shown here come from an adult who had recovered from COVID-19.

This rearrangement joins TRBV18 to TRBJ1-4; D unclear. CDR1 is KGHSH and CDR2 is LQKENI in the germline V gene. Trimming stripped 2 bases from V and 0 bases from J, with 4 bases between. The CDR3 has 14 residues. CDR3 DNA sequence: TGTGCCAGCTCACCAAGGCCAACTAATGAAAAACTGTTTTTT. The encoded protein is CASSPRPTNEKLFF.

This clone was observed a single time. V gene TRBV7-9 combines with J gene TRBJ1-1; no reliable D call. The CDR3 is 14 amino acids. The V and J ends lost 5 bases and 4 bases respectively, with 14 bases between them. Germline-derived CDR1 and CDR2 are SEHNR and FQNEAQ (reference sequence). The CDR3 coding sequence is TGTGCCAGCAGCCTCCTAGACACCGCCACTGAAGCTTTCTTT. Residues: CASSLLDTATEAFF.

This sequence joins TRBV7-9 and TRBJ1-1, with D unclear. Looked up from germline, CDR1 is SEHNR and CDR2 is FQNEAQ (reference sequence). V gave up 2 bases and J gave up 6 bases, with 4 bases separating them. The CDR3 is made up of 11 amino acids. Written as DNA, the CDR3 is TGTGCCAGCAGCTTAACCCCTGAAGCTTTCTTT. This encodes CASSLTPEAFF.

Worth noting for this clone: Mismatch with germline at one junction end may stem from a read error. The chain couples TRBV9 to TRBJ2-7; D tentatively reads TRBD1 or TRBD2 (5 bases each). This CDR3 contains 17 residues. Germline lookup yields CDR1 SGDLS and CDR2 YYNGEE. For the CDR3, the DNA is TGTGCCAGCAGCGCCAGACCCTATGAGGGGCCCTCCAACGAGCAGTACTTC. This translates into CASSARPYEGPSNEQYF.

This clone was seen once. The V gene is TRBV6-1, the J gene TRBJ1-1, with TRBD1 matching over 7 bases. V dropped 2 bases and J dropped 1; count of bases not matched to a gene: 13. Looked up from germline, CDR1 is MNHNS and CDR2 is SASEGT. This CDR3 region has 18 residues. CDR3 protein: CASSEPGAHRGPNTEAFF. The CDR3, as DNA: TGTGCCAGCAGTGAACCCGGGGCCCACAGGGGCCCGAACACTGAAGCTTTCTTT.

Only a few counts were recorded for this clone. This chain connects TRBV27 to TRBJ2-7; 10 bases fit TRBD2. The germline V gene has CDR1 MNHEY and CDR2 SMNVEV (reference sequence). The CDR3 is made up of 15 amino acids. The V gene end was trimmed by 2 bases and the J gene end by 5 bases; junction bases not matched to a gene: 6. The CDR3 bases are TGTGCCAGCAGTTTAATAGCGGGAGGCTACAACGAGCAGTACTTC. Encoded protein: CASSLIAGGYNEQYF.

This sequence joins TRBV5-1 and TRBJ1-2, with a weak D call TRBD1 (5 bases). The length of the CDR3 is 12 residues. Trimming removed 4 bases at V and 8 bases at J, with 12 bases between. Germline assignment: CDR1 SGHRS and CDR2 YFSETQ. The DNA of the CDR3 is TGCGCCAGCAGCCAGAAAGGGGCGGGCTACACCTTC. Its translation: CASSQKGAGYTF.

V and J are TRBV19 and TRBJ1-2, with D hard to call. Germline values: CDR1 LNHDA, CDR2 SQIVND (reference sequence). Trimming took 6 bases from V and 4 from J, leaving 12 bases between them. The CDR3 spans 13 residues. CDR3 amino acids: CASSGPPLYGYTF. DNA for the CDR3: TGTGCCAGTAGCGGTCCACCACTCTATGGCTACACCTTC. Full variable domain (remainder filled in from reference TRBV19 and TRBJ1-2): DGGITQSPKYLFRKEGQNVTLSCEQNLNHDAMYWYRQDPGQGLRLIYYSQIVNDFQKGDIAEGYSVSREKKESFPLTVTSAQKNPTAFYLCASSGPPLYGYTFGSGTRLTVV.

V and J are TRBV5-1 and TRBJ2-7, with 9 bases aligning to TRBD1. The junction had 10 bases not matched to a gene; V was cut back by 3 bases and J by 6 bases. The germline CDR1 and CDR2 sequences are SGHRS and YFSETQ. This CDR3 is built from 15 residues. CDR3 sequence reads: CASSWTGTGSLEQYF. The CDR3 coding sequence is TGCGCCAGCAGCTGGACCGGGACAGGGTCCCTCGAGCAGTACTTC.

The CDR3 is CASSLVPDQPQHF. In DNA form, the CDR3 reads TGCGCCAGCAGCTTGGTGCCCGATCAGCCCCAGCATTTT. The genes are TRBV5-1 and TRBJ1-5; D ambiguous. Trimming cost V 0 bases and J 5 bases, with 6 bases left between them. The CDR3 spans 13 residues. Per the germline V gene, CDR1 is SGHRS and CDR2 is YFSETQ.

This chain joins TRBV14 and TRBJ2-3; the D is unclear. This CDR3 comprises 13 residues. Germline V gene lookup returns CDR1 SGHDN and CDR2 FVKESK. V lost 4 bases, J lost 5 bases, and 10 bases lay in between. The CDR3 region is CASSRDRLDTQYF. For the CDR3, the DNA is TGTGCCAGCAGCCGAGACCGACTAGATACGCAGTATTTT.

Regarding this clone: One end of the junction fails to match germline, which may point to a read error. CDR3 nucleotides: TGTGCTAGCAGCTTAGGGAGGAAAGGGCCGTTCCAAGAGACCCAGTACTTC. Protein product: CASSLGRKGPFQETQYF. The chain recombines TRBV7-7 with TRBJ2-5; D perhaps matches TRBD2 (6 bases). Germline CDR1 SSHAT, CDR2 FNYEAQ (reference sequence). The CDR3 is 17 residues long.

The chain employs TRBV9 and TRBJ2-1; the match to TRBD2 covers 11 bases. CDR3 length equals 16 residues. V lost 2 bases and J lost 7; bases outside the gene matches: 8. Germline assignment: CDR1 SGDLS and CDR2 YYNGEE. The CDR3 loop reads CASSVVAGGPSNEQFF. CDR3 nucleotide sequence: TGTGCCAGCAGCGTCGTAGCGGGAGGGCCCTCGAATGAGCAGTTCTTC.

The CDR3 is CASRRSGIDYEQYF. Here the CDR3 DNA reads TGTGCCAGCAGGAGAAGCGGGATCGACTACGAGCAGTACTTC. The chain recombines TRBV14 with TRBJ2-7; 7 bases agree with TRBD2. The CDR3 totals 14 residues. Germline V gene lookup returns CDR1 SGHDN and CDR2 FVKESK. J lost 3 bases, V lost 6 bases, and 8 bases had no gene match.

The chain uses TRBV4-1 and TRBJ2-1, with 12 bases fitting TRBD2. The CDR3 extends over 15 amino acids. Per the germline V gene, CDR1 is MGHRA and CDR2 is YSYEKL. The ends lost 1 base at V and 6 bases at J; junction bases unmatched: 1. The CDR3 region has the DNA TGCGCCAGCAGCCAAGGACTAGCGGGAGCCAATGAGCAGTTCTTC. This sequence encodes CASSQGLAGANEQFF.

The CDR3 loop is CASSARDRGSYNEQFF. The CDR3 DNA reads as TGTGCCAGCAGCGCTCGGGACAGGGGGTCCTACAATGAGCAGTTCTTC. The chain recombines TRBV9 with TRBJ2-1; 11 bases match TRBD1. V shed 3 bases and J 1 base; nucleotides not matched to a gene: 3. The V gene's germline CDR1 is SGDLS and CDR2 YYNGEE. CDR3 length equals 16 residues.

The chain links TRBV7-2 to TRBJ2-7; TRBD1 matches at 7 bases. This CDR3 contains 13 residues. Germline values: CDR1 SGHTA, CDR2 FQGNSA. The junction had 7 bases not matched to a gene; V was cut back by 4 bases and J by 7 bases. The CDR3 reads CASSSQGLGEQYF. CDR3 bases: TGTGCCAGCAGCTCACAGGGGCTGGGGGAGCAGTACTTC.

The rearrangement links TRBV7-6 to TRBJ2-6; D remains unclear. V lost 0 bases, J lost 0 bases, and 12 bases lay in between. There are 18 residues in the CDR3. Looked up from germline, CDR1 is SGHVS and CDR2 is FNYEAQ. This CDR3 reads CASSLASLSLSGANVLTF. CDR3 in DNA: TGTGCCAGCAGCTTAGCTTCACTGTCCCTCTCTGGGGCCAACGTCCTGACTTTC.

V and J are TRBV11-2 and TRBJ2-2, with 11 bases aligning to TRBD2. Germline CDR1 SGHAT, CDR2 FQNNGV. CDR3 length equals 17 residues. The V segment lost 6 bases and the J segment 1 base; nucleotides outside the gene matches: 7. CDR3 amino acids: CASRDPSGRWNTGELFF. As DNA, the CDR3 is TGTGCCAGCAGGGATCCTAGCGGGAGGTGGAACACCGGGGAGCTGTTTTTT.

V and J are TRBV7-9 and TRBJ2-7, with 10 positions matching TRBD1. V lost 5 bases, J lost 1 base, and 5 bases stayed unmatched. The CDR3 is 15 residues long. Germline values: CDR1 SEHNR, CDR2 FQNEAQ (reference sequence). CDR3 sequence: CASSLGTGASYEQYF. For the CDR3, the DNA is TGTGCCAGCAGCCTAGGGACAGGGGCTTCCTACGAGCAGTACTTC.

This chain joins TRBV25-1 and TRBJ1-6, with 9 bases identical to TRBD1. CDR1 is MGHDK, CDR2 SYGVNS, per germline. V lost 3 bases to trimming and J lost 6 bases; unmatched junction nucleotides: 3. The CDR3 is 15 amino acids. For the CDR3, the DNA is TGTGCCAGCAGTGACGGGGACAGGGCTAATTCACCCCTCCACTTT. Translation: CASSDGDRANSPLHF.

The count of this clone is one. The chain uses TRBV10-3 and TRBJ2-5; no clear D gene. The CDR3 is 13 amino acids. Germline V gene data show CDR1 as ENHRY and CDR2 as SYGVKD. The V end lost 2 bases, the J end lost 0 bases, and 4 bases lay between the germline ends. The CDR3 sequence is CAISEAYQETQYF. DNA for the CDR3: TGTGCCATCAGTGAGGCCTACCAAGAGACCCAGTACTTC.

The chain couples TRBV7-9 to TRBJ2-1; D remains unclear. The V gene's germline CDR1 is SEHNR and CDR2 FQNEAQ (reference sequence). This CDR3 is built from 18 residues. Trimming stripped 5 bases from V and 4 bases from J, with 24 bases between. CDR3 DNA: TGTGCCAGCAGCCGGGCCGGCGGTCCCCGCAGATCGTACAATGAGCAGTTCTTC. Translation gives CASSRAGGPRRSYNEQFF.

The chain carries TRBV28 and TRBJ2-7, with TRBD2 identical over 11 bases. CDR1 and CDR2 from the germline V gene are MDHEN and SYDVKM. V dropped 7 bases and J dropped 3; count of bases not matched to a gene: 5. The CDR3 spans 14 residues. In DNA, the CDR3 is TGTGCCAGCACTCTGGGACTAGCGGTCTACGAGCAGTACTTC. It translates to CASTLGLAVYEQYF.

The V gene is TRBV3-1 (or the pseudogene TRBV3-2), the J gene TRBJ1-4; tentative D call: TRBD1 (6 bases). V lost 3 bases to trimming and J lost 7 bases, with 18 bases between them. The length of the CDR3 is 16 residues. In germline, CDR1 is LGHDT, CDR2 YNNKEL (reference sequence). This chain's CDR3 is CASSQFVEGVFEKLFF. CDR3 sequence (DNA): TGTGCCAGCAGCCAGTTTGTGGAGGGGGTATTTGAAAAACTGTTTTTT.

The gene calls are TRBV30 and TRBJ1-6; D unresolved. The CDR3 length is 14 residues. The V gene's germline CDR1 is GTSNPN and CDR2 SVGIG (reference sequence). Trimming took 4 bases from V and 5 from J, leaving 12 bases between them. DNA of the CDR3: TGTGCCTGGACCTCGGACTTGAATAATTCACCCCTCCACTTT. This translates into CAWTSDLNNSPLHF.